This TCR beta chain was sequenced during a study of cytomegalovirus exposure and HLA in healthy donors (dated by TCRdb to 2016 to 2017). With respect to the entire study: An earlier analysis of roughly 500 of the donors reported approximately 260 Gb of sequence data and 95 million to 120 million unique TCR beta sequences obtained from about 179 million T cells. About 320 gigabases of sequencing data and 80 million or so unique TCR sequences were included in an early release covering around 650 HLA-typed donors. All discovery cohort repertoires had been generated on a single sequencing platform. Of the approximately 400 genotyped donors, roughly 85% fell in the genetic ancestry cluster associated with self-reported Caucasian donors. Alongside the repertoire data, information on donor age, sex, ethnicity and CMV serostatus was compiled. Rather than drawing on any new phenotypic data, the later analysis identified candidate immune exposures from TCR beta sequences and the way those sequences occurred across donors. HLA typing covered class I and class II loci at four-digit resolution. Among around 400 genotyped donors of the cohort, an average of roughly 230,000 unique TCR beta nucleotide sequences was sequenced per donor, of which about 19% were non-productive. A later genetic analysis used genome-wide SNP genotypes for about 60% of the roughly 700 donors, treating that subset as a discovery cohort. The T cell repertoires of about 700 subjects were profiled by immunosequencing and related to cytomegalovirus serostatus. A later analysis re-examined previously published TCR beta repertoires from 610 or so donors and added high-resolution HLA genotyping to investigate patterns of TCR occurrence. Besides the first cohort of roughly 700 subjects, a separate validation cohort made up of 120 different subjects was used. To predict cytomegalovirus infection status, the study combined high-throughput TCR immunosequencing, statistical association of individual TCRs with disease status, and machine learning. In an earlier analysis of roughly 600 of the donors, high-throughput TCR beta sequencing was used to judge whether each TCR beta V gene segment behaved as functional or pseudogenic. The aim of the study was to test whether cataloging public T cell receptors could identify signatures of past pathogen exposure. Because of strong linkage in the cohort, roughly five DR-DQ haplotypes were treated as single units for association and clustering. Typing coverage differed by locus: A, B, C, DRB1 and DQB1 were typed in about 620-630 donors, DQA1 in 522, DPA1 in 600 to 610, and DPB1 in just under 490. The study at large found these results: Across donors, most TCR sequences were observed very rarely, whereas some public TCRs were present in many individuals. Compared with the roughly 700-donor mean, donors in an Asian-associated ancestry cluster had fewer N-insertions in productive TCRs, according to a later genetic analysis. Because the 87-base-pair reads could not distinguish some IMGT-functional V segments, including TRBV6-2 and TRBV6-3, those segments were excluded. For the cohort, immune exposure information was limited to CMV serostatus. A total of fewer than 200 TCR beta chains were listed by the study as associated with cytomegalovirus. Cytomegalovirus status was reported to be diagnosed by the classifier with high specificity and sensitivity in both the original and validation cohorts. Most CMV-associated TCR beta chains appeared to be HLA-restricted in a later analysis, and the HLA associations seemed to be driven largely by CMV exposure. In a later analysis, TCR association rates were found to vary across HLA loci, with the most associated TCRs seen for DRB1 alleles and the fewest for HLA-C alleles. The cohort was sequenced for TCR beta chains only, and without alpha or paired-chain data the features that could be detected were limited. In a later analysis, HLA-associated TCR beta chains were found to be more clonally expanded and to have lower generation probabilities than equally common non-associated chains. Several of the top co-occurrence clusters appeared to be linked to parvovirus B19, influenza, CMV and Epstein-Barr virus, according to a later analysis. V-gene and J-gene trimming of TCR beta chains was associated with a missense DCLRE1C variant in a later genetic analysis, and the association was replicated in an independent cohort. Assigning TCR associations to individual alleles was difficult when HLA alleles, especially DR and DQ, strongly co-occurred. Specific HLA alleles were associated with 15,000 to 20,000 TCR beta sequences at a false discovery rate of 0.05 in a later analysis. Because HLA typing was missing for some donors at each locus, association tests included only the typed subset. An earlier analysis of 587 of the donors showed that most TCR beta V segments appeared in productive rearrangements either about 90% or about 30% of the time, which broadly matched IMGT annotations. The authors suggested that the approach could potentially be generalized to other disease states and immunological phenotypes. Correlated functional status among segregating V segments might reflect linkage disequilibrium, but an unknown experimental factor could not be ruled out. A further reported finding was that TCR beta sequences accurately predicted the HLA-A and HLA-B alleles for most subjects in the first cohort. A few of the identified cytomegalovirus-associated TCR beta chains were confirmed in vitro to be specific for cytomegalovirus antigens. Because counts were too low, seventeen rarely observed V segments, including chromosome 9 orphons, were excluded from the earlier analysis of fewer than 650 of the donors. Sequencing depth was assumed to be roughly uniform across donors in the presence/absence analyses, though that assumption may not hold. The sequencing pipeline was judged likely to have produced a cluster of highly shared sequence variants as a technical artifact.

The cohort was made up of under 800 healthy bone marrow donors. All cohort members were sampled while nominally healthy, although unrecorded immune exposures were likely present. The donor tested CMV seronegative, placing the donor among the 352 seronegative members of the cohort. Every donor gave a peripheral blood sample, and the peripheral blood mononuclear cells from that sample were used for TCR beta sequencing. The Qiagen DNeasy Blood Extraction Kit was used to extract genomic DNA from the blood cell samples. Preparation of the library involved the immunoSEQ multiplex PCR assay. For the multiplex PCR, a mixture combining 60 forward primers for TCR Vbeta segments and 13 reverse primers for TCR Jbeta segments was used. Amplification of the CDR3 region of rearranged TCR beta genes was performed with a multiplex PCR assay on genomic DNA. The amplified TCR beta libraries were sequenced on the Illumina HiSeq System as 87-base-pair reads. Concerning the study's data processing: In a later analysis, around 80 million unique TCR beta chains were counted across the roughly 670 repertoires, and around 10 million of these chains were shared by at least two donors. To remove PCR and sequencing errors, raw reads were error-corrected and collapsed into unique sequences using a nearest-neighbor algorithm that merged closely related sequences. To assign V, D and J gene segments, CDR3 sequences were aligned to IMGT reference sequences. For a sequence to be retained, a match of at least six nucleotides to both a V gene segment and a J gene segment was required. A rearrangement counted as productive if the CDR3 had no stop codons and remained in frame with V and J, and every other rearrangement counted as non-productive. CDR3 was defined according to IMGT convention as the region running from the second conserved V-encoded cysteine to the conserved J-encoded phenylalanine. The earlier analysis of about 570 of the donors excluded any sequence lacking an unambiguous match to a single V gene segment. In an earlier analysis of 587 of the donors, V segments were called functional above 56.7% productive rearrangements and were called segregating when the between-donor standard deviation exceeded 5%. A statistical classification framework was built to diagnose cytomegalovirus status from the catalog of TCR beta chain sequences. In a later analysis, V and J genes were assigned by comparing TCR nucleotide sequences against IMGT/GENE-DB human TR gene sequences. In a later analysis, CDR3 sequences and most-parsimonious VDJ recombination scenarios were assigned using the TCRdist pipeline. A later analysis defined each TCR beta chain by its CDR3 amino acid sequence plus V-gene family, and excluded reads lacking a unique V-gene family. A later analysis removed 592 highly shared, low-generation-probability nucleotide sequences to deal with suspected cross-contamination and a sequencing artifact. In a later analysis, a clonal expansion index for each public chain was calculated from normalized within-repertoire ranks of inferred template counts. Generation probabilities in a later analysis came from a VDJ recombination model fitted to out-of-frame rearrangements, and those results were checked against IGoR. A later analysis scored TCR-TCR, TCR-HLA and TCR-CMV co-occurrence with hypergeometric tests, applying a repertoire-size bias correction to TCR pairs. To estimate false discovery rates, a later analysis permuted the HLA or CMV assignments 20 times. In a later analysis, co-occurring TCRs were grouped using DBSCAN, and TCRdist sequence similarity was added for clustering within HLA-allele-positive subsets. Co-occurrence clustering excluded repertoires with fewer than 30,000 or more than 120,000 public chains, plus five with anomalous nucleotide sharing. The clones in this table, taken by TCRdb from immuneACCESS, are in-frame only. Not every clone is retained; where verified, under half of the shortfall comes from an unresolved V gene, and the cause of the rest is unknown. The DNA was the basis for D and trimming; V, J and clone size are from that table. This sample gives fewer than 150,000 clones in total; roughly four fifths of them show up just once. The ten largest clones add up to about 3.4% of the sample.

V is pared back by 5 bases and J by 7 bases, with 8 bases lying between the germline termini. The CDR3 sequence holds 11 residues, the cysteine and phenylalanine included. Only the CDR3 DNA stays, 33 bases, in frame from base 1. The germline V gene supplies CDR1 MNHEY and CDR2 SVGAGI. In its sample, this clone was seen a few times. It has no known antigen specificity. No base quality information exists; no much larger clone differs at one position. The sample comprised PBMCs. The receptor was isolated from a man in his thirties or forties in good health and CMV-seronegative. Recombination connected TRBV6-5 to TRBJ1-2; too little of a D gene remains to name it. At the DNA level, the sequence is TGTGCCAGCAGTGATACTGGTGGCTACACCTTC. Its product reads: CASSDTGGYTF.